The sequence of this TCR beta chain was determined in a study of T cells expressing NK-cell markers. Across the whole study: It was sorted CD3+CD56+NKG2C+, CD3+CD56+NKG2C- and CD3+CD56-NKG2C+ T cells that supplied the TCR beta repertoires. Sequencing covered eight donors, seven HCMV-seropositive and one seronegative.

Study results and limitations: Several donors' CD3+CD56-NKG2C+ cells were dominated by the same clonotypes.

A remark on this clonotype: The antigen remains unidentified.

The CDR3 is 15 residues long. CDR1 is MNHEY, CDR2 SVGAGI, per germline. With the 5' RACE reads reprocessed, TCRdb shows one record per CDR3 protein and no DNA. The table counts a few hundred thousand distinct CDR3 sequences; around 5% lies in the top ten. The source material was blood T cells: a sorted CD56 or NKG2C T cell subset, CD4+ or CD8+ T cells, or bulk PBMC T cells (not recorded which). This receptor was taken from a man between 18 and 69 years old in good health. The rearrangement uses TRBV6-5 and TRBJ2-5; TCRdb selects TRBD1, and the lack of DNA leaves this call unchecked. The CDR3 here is CASSYSGQGRETQYF.